Here is one T cell receptor beta chain with its context. The sample comes from a study of technical replicates of blood from several donors. Measured with immunoSEQ multiplex PCR; TCRdb has only the in-frame clones, and not every one. The sample shows tens of thousands of clones, 94% of them seen only once. This CDR3 is 14 amino acids long. Germline CDR1 and CDR2: LGHNA and YSLEER. The germline V and J ends were trimmed by 2 bases and 7 bases, with 11 bases remaining between them. This TCR was sampled from a human donor in good health. Source material: T cells isolated from PBMCs. The chain employs TRBV4-3 and TRBJ2-2; TRBD1 might be the D (5 bases). The CDR3 here is CASSQQGLVGELFF. CDR3 DNA sequence: TGCGCCAGCAGCCAACAGGGCCTGGTCGGGGAGCTGTTTTTT.